This note documents a single T cell receptor beta chain sequence. Its cognate antigen is unknown. CD4+CD25+CD127- Tregs, CD4+CD25- non-Tregs, CD4 and CD8 cells were sorted. This CDR3 has 17 residues. The germline gives CDR1 SGDLS, CDR2 YYNGEE. The V and J ends lost 0 bases and 1 base, in that order; junction bases with no gene match: 6. This entry belongs to a study of Tregs in tolerant kidney transplant recipients. Whole-study findings and limits: Expanding Tregs on activated donor B cells appeared to best identify donor-specific TCRbeta clones. No direct test of biological reproducibility was done here. Findings come from small patient numbers and require larger validation.

Sequencing was performed with immunoSEQ multiplex PCR; in TCRdb, only in-frame clones are kept and a portion is missing. The table has about 240,000 clones, about 80% seen once; the top ten hold less than 0.75%. Sequenced material: CD4+ T cells from blood. The V gene is TRBV9, the J gene TRBJ2-2; 7 bases match TRBD2. The receptor was derived from a human donor in good health. The chain's CDR3 is CASSVGGTMRNTGELFF. CDR3 DNA sequence: TGTGCCAGCAGCGTAGGGGGGACTATGAGGAACACCGGGGAGCTGTTTTTT. The whole variable domain, filled in from reference TRBV9 and TRBJ2-2, reads DSGVTQTPKHLITATGQRVTLRCSPRSGDLSVYWYQQSLDQGLQFLIQYYNGEERAKGNILERFSAQQFPDLHSELNLSSLELGDSALYFCASSVGGTMRNTGELFFGEGSRLTVL.